This T cell receptor (beta chain) was identified during a study (dated by TCRdb to the mid-2010s). General notes on the study: The study tested whether tumor-infiltrating Tregs in breast cancer are recruited from blood Tregs or converted in situ from other CD4+ T cell subsets.

Full-length TCR variable regions were amplified by 5' RACE PCR using constant-region reverse primers, and then by semi-nested PCR using Nested Universal Primer A. Using the ReliaPrep RNA Cell Miniprep System, total RNA was extracted, and the SMARTer RACE 5'/3' Kit was then used to reverse transcribe the RNA into 5'RACE-ready cDNA. Multiplex adaptors were used to barcode the full-length TCR alpha and beta libraries, which were then sequenced on an Illumina MiSeq. In the paper's pipeline: For each of nine subset-tissue groups, sequencing data from the five patients were combined, and the groups were compared by unsupervised clustering of TCR gene usage. The Morisita-Horn index was used to calculate repertoire similarity, with shared sequences weighted according to their contribution to each repertoire. TCRdb took the public reads, trimmed them with fastp at Q25, ran MiXCR for clone calling and kept in-frame beta chains. Rows with a matching CDR3 protein are joined into one entry that keeps the most common DNA and genes. TCRdb's processing, not the authors', yielded these V and J calls. This sample lists around 7,000 distinct CDR3 sequences; 40% were detected once. Approximately 4.5% of the sample comes from the top ten.

The study at large found these results: In terms of TCR gene usage, tumor memory CD4+ T cells clustered together with blood and lymph node memory CD4+ cells, as well as with lymph node naive CD4+ cells. Tumor-infiltrating Treg TCR alpha and beta sequences overlapped most with tumor naive CD4+ T cells, then with blood naive CD4+ T cells. Validation in the larger cohort was restricted to a single TCR beta V-J rearrangement rather than whole repertoires.

A word on this clonotype: Its antigen is unknown. Base qualities are missing; no much larger clone stands one base away.

The CDR3 numbers 14 residues from cysteine through phenylalanine. Just CDR3 DNA is preserved here, 42 bases in frame from base 1. V lost 7 bases and J lost 5 bases, and the count of bases not matched to a germline gene is 10. CD4+CD45RO+CD25- cells were isolated as memory CD4+ T cells. Tregs, naive and memory CD4+ T cells from tumor, blood and ipsilateral draining lymph nodes of five or six breast cancer patients underwent full-length TCR alpha and beta sequencing. Ficoll density gradient centrifugation was used to isolate mononuclear cells from either lymph nodes or 45 to 50 ml of peripheral blood. A purity exceeding 90% was confirmed by FACS for the sorted cell populations.

The rearranged chain carries TRBV12-3 or TRBV12-4 and TRBJ1-1; 7 middle bases align to TRBD1. Material for sequencing was memory CD4+ T cells sorted from blood. The meaning of the sample's cell subset or site label: memory CD4+ T cells, CD4+CD45RO+CD25-. This receptor was taken from a female donor with breast cancer. The CDR3 in this case is CASTLTTGTTEAFF. The base sequence is TGTGCCAGCACCCTCACGACAGGGACGACTGAAGCTTTCTTT.